A single sample gave rise to the 18 T cell receptor beta chains below, sequenced in a study of OX40 agonist ivuxolimab in advanced cancers. Libraries were made using the immunoSEQ multiplex PCR assay. This immuneACCESS table, as held by TCRdb, lists in-frame sequences with V and J called but not all clones. Of the missing ones, under half trace to an unresolved V gene in checked studies; the others have no known cause. Across this sample there are roughly 90,000 clones, with roughly 85% seen only once. 0.2% to 0.25% of the sample is in the top ten clones. Sample: CD4+ or CD8+ T cells sorted from blood, taken in a trial of the OX40 agonist ivuxolimab. The source of these receptors is an adult with an advanced solid tumor such as melanoma, head and neck, liver or kidney cancer.

This clone was detected only once. The chain links TRBV5-1 to TRBJ2-3, with 8 bases identical to TRBD1. Germline assignment: CDR1 SGHRS and CDR2 YFSETQ. The CDR3 covers 17 residues. Trimming cost V 3 bases and J 2 bases; bases outside gene matches: 11. The CDR3 protein is CASSYQLTTGATDTQYF. CDR3 nucleotides: TGCGCCAGCAGCTATCAGCTTACGACAGGGGCCACAGATACGCAGTATTTT.

Comment on this clone: The junction does not match germline at one end; this may be a read error. The chain combines TRBV29-1 with TRBJ2-2, with D possibly matching TRBD2 (6 bases). The CDR3 is 15 amino acids. Germline CDR1 reads SQVTM; CDR2 reads ANQGSEA. As DNA, the CDR3 is TGCAGCGTACCCTCTCCGGCGGGGTGTCGGCGGGGAGCTGTTTTT. Amino acid sequence: CSVPSPAGCRRGAVF.

V is TRBV19 and J is TRBJ1-3; D not certain. This CDR3 is built from 15 residues. Germline V gives CDR1 LNHDA, CDR2 SQIVND (reference sequence). Deletions cut 3 bases from V and 2 bases from J, with 11 bases between. Written as DNA, the CDR3 is TGTGCCAGTAGTATCAGGAGACCCGCTGGAAACACCATATATTTT. Amino acids: CASSIRRPAGNTIYF. The full variable domain, in which reference TRBV19 and TRBJ1-3 provide the parts outside the CDR3, is DGGITQSPKYLFRKEGQNVTLSCEQNLNHDAMYWYRQDPGQGLRLIYYSQIVNDFQKGDIAEGYSVSREKKESFPLTVTSAQKNPTAFYLCASSIRRPAGNTIYFGEGSWLTVV.

This clone came up once. The chain recombines TRBV28 with TRBJ1-5, with D maybe TRBD1 (5 bases). This CDR3 comprises 14 residues. Germline CDR1 reads MDHEN; CDR2 reads SYDVKM. The V end was cut by 5 bases, the J end by 6 bases, with 14 bases between. This CDR3 reads CASSTRTGGQPQHF. The CDR3 nucleotides read TGTGCCAGCAGTACTAGGACTGGGGGTCAGCCCCAGCATTTT.

V and J are TRBV7-2 and TRBJ1-6, with a weak D call TRBD1 (5 bases). Germline values: CDR1 SGHTA, CDR2 FQGNSA. Trimming left V 2 bases short and J 7 bases short, with 15 bases between. CDR3 length equals 16 residues. The CDR3 region is CASSLYLGRGNSPLHF. The CDR3 region has the DNA TGTGCCAGCAGCTTATATCTGGGCCGGGGGAATTCACCCCTCCACTTT. The variable domain in full, completed from reference TRBV7-2 and TRBJ1-6, reads GAGVSQSPSNKVTEKGKDVELRCDPISGHTALYWYRQSLGQGLEFLIYFQGNSAPDKSGLPSDRFSAERTGGSVSTLTIQRTQQEDSAVYLCASSLYLGRGNSPLHFGNGTRLTVT.

J is TRBJ2-3 and V is TRBV27, with a possible D match to TRBD2 (8 bases). V lost 10 bases and J 5 bases, leaving 19 bases between the germline ends. The CDR3 is 14 residues long. The germline CDR1 and CDR2 sequences are MNHEY and SMNVEV (reference sequence). CDR3 amino acids: CATRGGGGKDTQYF. The CDR3 DNA sequence: TGTGCCACCAGGGGGGGCGGGGGGAAAGATACGCAGTATTTT.

In regard to this clone: At one of its ends the junction is not consistent with the germline gene, which may arise from a read error. The chain uses TRBV6-5 and TRBJ2-5, with D tentatively TRBD1 (5 bases). The germline V gene encodes CDR1 MNHEY and CDR2 SVGAGI. The CDR3 totals 11 residues. For the CDR3, the DNA is TGTGCCAGCAATTACAGGCGGACCCAGTACTTC. This sequence encodes CASNYRRTQYF.

V gene TRBV28 combines with J gene TRBJ1-6; the D is unclear. The CDR3 is 13 residues long. Trimming cost V 6 bases and J 5 bases, with 8 bases left between them. Germline lookup yields CDR1 MDHEN and CDR2 SYDVKM. CDR3 loop: CASRGRNNSPLHF. CDR3 sequence (DNA): TGTGCCAGCAGAGGCCGGAATAATTCACCCCTCCACTTT.

This chain connects TRBV6-6 to TRBJ2-7; weak D call: TRBD1 (5 bases). Trimming removed 4 bases at V and 7 bases at J, with 14 bases between. CDR3 length: 13 residues. CDR1 and CDR2 from the germline V gene are MNHNY and SVGAGI (reference sequence). Here the CDR3 DNA reads TGTGCCAGCAGTTCGGACATGGTCTTTGAGCAGTACGTC. Its translation: CASSSDMVFEQYV.

The rearrangement joins TRBV12-5 to TRBJ2-1, with D perhaps matching TRBD2 (6 bases). Between the trimmed V and J ends, which lost 3 bases and 1 base, there was a span of 10 bases. There are 15 residues in the CDR3. Per the germline V gene, CDR1 is LGHNT and CDR2 is FRNRAP. Here the CDR3 reads CASGLSGLSYNEQFF. The CDR3 DNA sequence: TGTGCTAGTGGTTTAAGCGGGTTATCCTACAATGAGCAGTTCTTC.

This clone turned up a few times. Sequence at one end of the junction differs from germline and may be a read error. V usage is TRBV5-1 and J usage is TRBJ1-6, with a possible D match to TRBD1 (5 bases). There are 15 residues in the CDR3. CDR1 SGHRS and CDR2 YFSETQ come from the germline V gene. DNA of the CDR3: TGCGCCAGCAGCTTGGTAGGGGACCGAAAACAGTCGCGGCGCTTT. As protein: CASSLVGDRKQSRRF.

The CDR3 spells CAWSRGSGAGANVLTF. CDR3 bases: TGTGCCTGGAGTCGGGGGTCCGGGGCTGGGGCCAACGTCCTGACTTTC. The chain uses TRBV30 and TRBJ2-6, with a tentative D call TRBD2 (6 bases). With 2 bases removed from V and 2 bases from J, the gap between germline ends came to 13 bases. The length of the CDR3 is 16 residues. Germline CDR1 reads GTSNPN; CDR2 reads SVGIG (reference sequence).

The rearrangement links TRBV18 to TRBJ1-6; D is perhaps TRBD1 (6 bases). With 5 bases removed from V and 13 bases from J, the gap between germline ends came to 21 bases. CDR1 is KGHSH, CDR2 LQKENI, per germline. There are 15 residues in the CDR3. In DNA form, the CDR3 reads TGTGCCAGCTCATCTCAGGACAGACTTCTTTTCCCCCTCCACTTT. This codes for CASSSQDRLLFPLHF.

The V gene is TRBV10-3, the J gene TRBJ2-2, with TRBD1 matching over 8 bases. The CDR3 is 14 residues long. Germline loops: CDR1 ENHRY, CDR2 SYGVKD. J was trimmed by 4 bases and V by 7 bases; bases with no gene match: 5. The CDR3 sequence: CAIKGQGLTGELFF. For the CDR3, the DNA is TGTGCCATCAAAGGACAGGGACTCACCGGGGAGCTGTTTTTT.

This chain joins TRBV6-6 and TRBJ1-5, with 9 bases that match TRBD1. Per germline, CDR1 MNHNY and CDR2 SVGAGI (reference sequence). J was trimmed by 7 bases and V by 6 bases; bases with no gene match: 7. The CDR3 runs to 14 residues. CDR3 loop: CASRRTGGRQPQHF. CDR3 nucleotide sequence: TGTGCCAGCAGGCGTACAGGGGGCAGGCAGCCCCAGCATTTT.

CDR3 sequence: CASSLRQGGNQPQHF. CDR3 in DNA: TGTGCCAGCAGTTTACGACAGGGGGGCAATCAGCCCCAGCATTTT. The chain links TRBV2 to TRBJ1-5; 9 bases line up with TRBD1. CDR3 length equals 15 residues. V was clipped by 5 bases and J by 2 bases; unmatched bases: 4. CDR1 SNHLY and CDR2 FYNNEI come from the germline V gene.

V and J are TRBV7-2 and TRBJ2-2, with D possibly being TRBD2 (5 bases). Trimming took 1 base from V and 7 from J, leaving 7 bases between them. The V gene's germline CDR1 is SGHTA and CDR2 FQGNSA. This CDR3 is 13 amino acids long. CDR3 bases: TGTGCCAGCAGCTTAGTTCGGGGCGGGGAGCTGTTTTTT. This translates into CASSLVRGGELFF.

The chain recombines TRBV5-1 with TRBJ1-1; D ambiguous. V shed 4 bases and J shed 1 base, with 8 bases lying between them. There are 13 residues in the CDR3. CDR1 and CDR2 (germline): SGHRS, YFSETQ. This chain's CDR3 is CASSVVANTEAFF. The DNA for the CDR3 is TGCGCCAGCAGCGTGGTCGCGAACACTGAAGCTTTCTTT.